The 16 T cell receptor beta chains below come from one sample, sequenced in a study of blood T cell repertoires in COVID-19. The table came from immunoSEQ multiplex PCR; TCRdb's copy has only in-frame clones and leaves some out. The table shows 75,000 to 90,000 clones, with over 80% occurring only once. The specimen was peripheral blood. These receptors all come from an elderly man with active or convalescent COVID-19.

The chain combines TRBV28 with TRBJ1-2; no clear D. Trimming removed 1 base at V and 5 bases at J, with 5 bases between. The CDR3 extends over 12 amino acids. Germline V CDR1 and CDR2: MDHEN, SYDVKM. This CDR3 reads CASSLSTYGYTF. CDR3 DNA: TGTGCCAGCAGTTTATCCACATATGGCTACACCTTC.

The chain is built from TRBV12-3 or TRBV12-4 and TRBJ1-2; D is ambiguous. V lost 1 base and J lost 2, with 5 bases in between. This CDR3 is built from 13 residues. CDR3: CASSLVENYGYTF. Written as DNA, the CDR3 is TGTGCCAGCAGTTTAGTGGAGAACTATGGCTACACCTTC.

In its sample, this clone was seen once. The J gene is TRBJ1-6, the V gene TRBV5-1, with a possible D match to TRBD1 (6 bases). The V end was cut by 4 bases, the J end by 5 bases, with 13 bases between. The CDR3 spans 15 residues. Germline CDR1 SGHRS, CDR2 YFSETQ. The CDR3 coding sequence is TGCGCCAGCAGCCCGACAGGTCGCAATAATTCACCCCTCCACTTT. Protein product: CASSPTGRNNSPLHF. The whole variable domain, remainder taken from reference TRBV5-1 and TRBJ1-6, is KAGVTQTPRYLIKTRGQQVTLSCSPISGHRSVSWYQQTPGQGLQFLFEYFSETQRNKGNFPGRFSGRQFSNSRSEMNVSTLELGDSALYLCASSPTGRNNSPLHFGNGTRLTVT.

The chain is built from TRBV15 and TRBJ1-2, with D possibly being TRBD1 (6 bases). CDR1 is LNHNV, CDR2 YYDKDF, per germline (reference sequence). Trimming took off 1 base at V and 3 bases at J, with 15 bases between the two ends. The length of the CDR3 is 16 residues. Here the CDR3 reads CATSRGVAGGDYGYTF. In nucleotides, the CDR3 is TGTGCCACCAGCAGAGGTGTTGCGGGGGGCGACTATGGCTACACCTTC.

The chain recombines TRBV7-9 with TRBJ1-6; 7 positions match TRBD1. The V gene end was trimmed by 5 bases and the J gene end by 6 bases; junction bases not matched to a gene: 10. Germline loops: CDR1 SEHNR, CDR2 FQNEAQ (reference sequence). This CDR3 is built from 16 residues. This CDR3 reads CASSRQTGLGNSPLHF. For the CDR3, the DNA is TGTGCCAGCAGCCGCCAGACAGGGCTGGGTAATTCACCCCTCCACTTT.

The rearrangement links TRBV7-6 to TRBJ2-2, with 15 bases identical to TRBD2. V was pared by 5 bases and J by 6 bases, with 4 bases of the junction left unmatched. The CDR3 runs to 16 residues. Germline V gives CDR1 SGHVS, CDR2 FNYEAQ. The CDR3, as DNA: TGTGCCAGCAGCAGGACTAGCGGGGGGGTCGCCGGGGAGCTGTTTTTT. Its protein is CASSRTSGGVAGELFF.

The V and J genes are TRBV5-4 and TRBJ2-2; 12 positions match TRBD2. The CDR3 totals 17 residues. J was trimmed by 4 bases and V by 4 bases; bases with no gene match: 8. Per germline, CDR1 SGHNT and CDR2 YYREEE (reference sequence). The CDR3 loop reads CASSPSSGGAATGELFF. Written as DNA, the CDR3 is TGTGCCAGCAGCCCATCTAGCGGGGGGGCGGCCACCGGGGAGCTGTTTTTT.

The genes are TRBV7-2 and TRBJ2-5; 7 bases match TRBD1. The CDR3 sequence is 18 residues long. Germline V gene lookup returns CDR1 SGHTA and CDR2 FQGNSA. With 2 bases clipped from V and 3 bases from J, the junction kept 15 bases outside the gene matches. CDR3 bases: TGTGCCAGCAGCTTATACGACAGGGCCTACTTAGGAGAAGAGACCCAGTACTTC. Translation gives CASSLYDRAYLGEETQYF. Using reference TRBV7-2 and TRBJ2-5 for the parts outside the CDR3, the full variable domain is GAGVSQSPSNKVTEKGKDVELRCDPISGHTALYWYRQSLGQGLEFLIYFQGNSAPDKSGLPSDRFSAERTGGSVSTLTIQRTQQEDSAVYLCASSLYDRAYLGEETQYFGPGTRLLVL.

This rearrangement joins TRBV28 to TRBJ2-2; TRBD1 matches 9 bases. The CDR3 is made up of 15 amino acids. Per germline, CDR1 MDHEN and CDR2 SYDVKM. V lost 6 bases and J lost 5; bases outside the gene matches: 7. CDR3 loop: CASSPGQGRTGELFF. Written as DNA, the CDR3 is TGTGCCAGCAGCCCGGGACAGGGAAGGACCGGGGAGCTGTTTTTT.

This rearrangement joins TRBV5-1 to TRBJ2-2; 8 bases line up with TRBD1. Germline V gene sequence: CDR1 SGHRS, CDR2 YFSETQ. Germline trimming cut 0 bases from V and 6 bases from J; bases unmatched to any gene: 1. The CDR3 sequence is 14 residues long. The CDR3: CASSLGTGSGELFF. The CDR3 DNA reads TGCGCCAGCAGCTTGGGGACAGGGTCCGGGGAGCTGTTTTTT.

The chain employs TRBV5-1 and TRBJ1-1; 11 bases match TRBD1. The junction had 7 bases not matched to a gene; V was cut back by 4 bases and J by 5 bases. This CDR3 has 15 residues. Germline V gene sequence: CDR1 SGHRS, CDR2 YFSETQ. The CDR3 protein is CASSPMDRGLTEAFF. The CDR3 coding sequence is TGCGCCAGCAGCCCGATGGACAGGGGGCTGACTGAAGCTTTCTTT.

The V gene is TRBV10-1, the J gene TRBJ2-3, with D perhaps TRBD1 (6 bases). Per germline, CDR1 WNHNN and CDR2 SYGVQD (reference sequence). V lost 5 bases and J lost 0, with 18 bases in between. This CDR3 has 17 amino acids. The CDR3 loop reads CASSSLPGDPSTDTQYF. CDR3 in DNA: TGCGCCAGCAGTAGCCTACCAGGGGACCCTAGCACAGATACGCAGTATTTT.

This chain connects TRBV3-1 (or the pseudogene TRBV3-2) to TRBJ2-7; 10 nucleotides line up with TRBD2. V shed 4 bases and J 6 bases; nucleotides not matched to a gene: 12. There are 16 residues in the CDR3. CDR1 and CDR2 from the germline V gene are LGHDT and YNNKEL (reference sequence). CDR3 sequence reads: CASSPGPLAGDGEQYV. The CDR3 DNA reads TGTGCCAGCAGCCCCGGACCCCTAGCGGGAGACGGCGAGCAGTACGTC.

The J gene is TRBJ2-5, the V gene TRBV28; possible D gene TRBD1, 6 bases. Trimming stripped 6 bases from V and 5 bases from J, with 13 bases between. From germline, CDR1 is MDHEN and CDR2 SYDVKM. The length of the CDR3 is 13 residues. CDR3: CASRSQGYETQYF. CDR3 DNA sequence: TGTGCCAGCAGGTCACAGGGTTACGAGACCCAGTACTTC.

This clone was observed a single time. In nucleotides, the CDR3 is TGTGCCAGCAGTGAATTCGAGAACAGAGATAATGAAAAACTGTTTTTT. This gives the protein CASSEFENRDNEKLFF. The chain couples TRBV2 to TRBJ1-4, with no clear D. Trimming left V 2 bases short and J 4 bases short, with 14 bases between. Looked up from germline, CDR1 is SNHLY and CDR2 is FYNNEI. This CDR3 contains 16 residues.

This chain connects TRBV11-2 to TRBJ1-1, with 7 bases fitting TRBD1. The germline CDR1 and CDR2 sequences are SGHAT and FQNNGV. The CDR3 has 13 amino acids. Germline trimming cut 5 bases from V and 7 bases from J; bases unmatched to any gene: 7. CDR3 loop: CASSTRQGGEAFF. In DNA form, the CDR3 reads TGTGCCAGCAGCACTCGACAGGGAGGTGAAGCTTTCTTT.